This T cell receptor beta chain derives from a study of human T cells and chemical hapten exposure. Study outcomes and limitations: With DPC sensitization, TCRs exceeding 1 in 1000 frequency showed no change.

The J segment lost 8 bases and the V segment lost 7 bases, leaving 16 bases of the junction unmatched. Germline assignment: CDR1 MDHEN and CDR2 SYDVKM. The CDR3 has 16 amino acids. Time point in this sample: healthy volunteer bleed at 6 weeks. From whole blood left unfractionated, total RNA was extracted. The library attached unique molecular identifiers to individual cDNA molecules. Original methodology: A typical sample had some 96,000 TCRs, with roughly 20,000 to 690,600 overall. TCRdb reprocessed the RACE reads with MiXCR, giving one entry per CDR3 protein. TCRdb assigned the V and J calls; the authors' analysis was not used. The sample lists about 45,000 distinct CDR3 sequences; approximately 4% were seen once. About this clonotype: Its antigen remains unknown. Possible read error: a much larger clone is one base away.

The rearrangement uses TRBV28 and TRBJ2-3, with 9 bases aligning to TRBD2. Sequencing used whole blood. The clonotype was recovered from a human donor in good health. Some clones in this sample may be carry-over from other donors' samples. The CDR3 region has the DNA TGTGCCAGCACCCCGACTCAGCGGGAGGTTTGGGGTACGCAGTATTTT. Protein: CASTPTQREVWGTQYF.